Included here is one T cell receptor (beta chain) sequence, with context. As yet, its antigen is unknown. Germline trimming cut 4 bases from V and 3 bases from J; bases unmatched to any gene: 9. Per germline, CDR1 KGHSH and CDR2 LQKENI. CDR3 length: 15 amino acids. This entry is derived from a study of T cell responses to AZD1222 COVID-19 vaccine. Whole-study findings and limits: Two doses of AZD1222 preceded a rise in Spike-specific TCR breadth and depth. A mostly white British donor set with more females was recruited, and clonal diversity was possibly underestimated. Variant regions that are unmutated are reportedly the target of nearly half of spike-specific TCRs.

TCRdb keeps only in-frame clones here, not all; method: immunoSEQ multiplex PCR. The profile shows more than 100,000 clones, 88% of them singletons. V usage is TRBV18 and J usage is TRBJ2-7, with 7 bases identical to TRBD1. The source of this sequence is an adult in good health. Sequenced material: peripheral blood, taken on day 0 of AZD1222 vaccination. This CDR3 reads CASSRTRGRFYEQYF. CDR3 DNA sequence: TGTGCCAGCTCACGGACGAGGGGGCGGTTCTACGAGCAGTACTTC.